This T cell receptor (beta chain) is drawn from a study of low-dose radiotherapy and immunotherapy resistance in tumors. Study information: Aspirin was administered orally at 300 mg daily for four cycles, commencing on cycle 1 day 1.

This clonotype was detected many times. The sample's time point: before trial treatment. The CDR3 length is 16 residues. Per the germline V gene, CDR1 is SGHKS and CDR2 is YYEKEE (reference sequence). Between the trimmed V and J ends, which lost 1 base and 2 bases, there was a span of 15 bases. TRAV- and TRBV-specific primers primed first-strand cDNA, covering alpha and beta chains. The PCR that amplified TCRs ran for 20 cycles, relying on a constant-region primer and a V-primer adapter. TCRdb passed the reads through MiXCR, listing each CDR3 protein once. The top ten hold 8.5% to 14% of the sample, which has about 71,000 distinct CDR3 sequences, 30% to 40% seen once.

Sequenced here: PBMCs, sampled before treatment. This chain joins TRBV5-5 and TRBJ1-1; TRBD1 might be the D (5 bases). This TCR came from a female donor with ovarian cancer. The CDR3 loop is CASSLIGTPGNTEAFF. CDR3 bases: TGTGCCAGCAGCTTGATTGGGACCCCAGGAAACACTGAAGCTTTCTTT.